This T cell receptor (beta chain) derives from a study of cytomegalovirus exposure and HLA in healthy donors. A note on this clone: The antigen remains undetermined. The sample has other DNA sequences that encode this CDR3 too.

PCR involved 60 Vbeta and 13 Jbeta primers. How the authors handled the data: A follow-up analysis tallied tens of millions of unique TCR beta chains, about 10 million shared. Assay used: immunoSEQ multiplex PCR; TCRdb lists only in-frame clones, some missing. V, J and clone size are those of that table, while D and trimming were read from the DNA. The table has some 93,000 clones, 82% seen once; the top ten hold under 4%. CDR3 size: 15 residues. Germline V gives CDR1 MNHEY, CDR2 SVGAGI. Trimming shortened V by 0 bases and J by 4 bases, and 10 bases separated the two germline ends. Study outcomes and limitations: One later analysis reportedly identified an Asian-associated ancestry cluster that showed fewer N-insertions than the 666-donor mean.

This TCR came from a man between 45 and 60 years old in good health and CMV-seronegative. The chain links TRBV6-5 to TRBJ2-1, with D possibly TRBD2 on 5 matching bases. The specimen sequenced was PBMCs. The CDR3 is CASSYSGGSYNEQFF. The CDR3 DNA sequence: TGTGCCAGCAGTTACTCGGGCGGGTCTTACAATGAGCAGTTCTTC.